This T cell receptor delta chain was identified during a study of gamma-delta T cells after stem cell transplantation. TCRdb re-identified clones in the RT-PCR reads via CATT. The repertoire holds under 2,000 delta-chain clones, with approximately 7.5% as singletons. CDR1 is GEAIGNYY, CDR2 EKD, per germline. The trim removed 3 bases at V and 2 bases at J, leaving 5 bases unmatched. The CDR3 is 15 residues long. As for this clone: Since a much larger clone is just one base distant, this may be a read error. The sample carries other DNA sequences with the same CDR3.

The chain recombines TRDV2 with TRDJ1; TRDD3 aligns across 10 bases. The TCR comes from a human donor. It is not recorded whose cells these are; they may come from a transplant donor. Specimen: gamma-delta T cells. The CDR3 region has the DNA TGTGCCTGTGACGACCTACTGGGGGATACCGATAAACTCATCTTT. Protein sequence: CACDDLLGDTDKLIF.